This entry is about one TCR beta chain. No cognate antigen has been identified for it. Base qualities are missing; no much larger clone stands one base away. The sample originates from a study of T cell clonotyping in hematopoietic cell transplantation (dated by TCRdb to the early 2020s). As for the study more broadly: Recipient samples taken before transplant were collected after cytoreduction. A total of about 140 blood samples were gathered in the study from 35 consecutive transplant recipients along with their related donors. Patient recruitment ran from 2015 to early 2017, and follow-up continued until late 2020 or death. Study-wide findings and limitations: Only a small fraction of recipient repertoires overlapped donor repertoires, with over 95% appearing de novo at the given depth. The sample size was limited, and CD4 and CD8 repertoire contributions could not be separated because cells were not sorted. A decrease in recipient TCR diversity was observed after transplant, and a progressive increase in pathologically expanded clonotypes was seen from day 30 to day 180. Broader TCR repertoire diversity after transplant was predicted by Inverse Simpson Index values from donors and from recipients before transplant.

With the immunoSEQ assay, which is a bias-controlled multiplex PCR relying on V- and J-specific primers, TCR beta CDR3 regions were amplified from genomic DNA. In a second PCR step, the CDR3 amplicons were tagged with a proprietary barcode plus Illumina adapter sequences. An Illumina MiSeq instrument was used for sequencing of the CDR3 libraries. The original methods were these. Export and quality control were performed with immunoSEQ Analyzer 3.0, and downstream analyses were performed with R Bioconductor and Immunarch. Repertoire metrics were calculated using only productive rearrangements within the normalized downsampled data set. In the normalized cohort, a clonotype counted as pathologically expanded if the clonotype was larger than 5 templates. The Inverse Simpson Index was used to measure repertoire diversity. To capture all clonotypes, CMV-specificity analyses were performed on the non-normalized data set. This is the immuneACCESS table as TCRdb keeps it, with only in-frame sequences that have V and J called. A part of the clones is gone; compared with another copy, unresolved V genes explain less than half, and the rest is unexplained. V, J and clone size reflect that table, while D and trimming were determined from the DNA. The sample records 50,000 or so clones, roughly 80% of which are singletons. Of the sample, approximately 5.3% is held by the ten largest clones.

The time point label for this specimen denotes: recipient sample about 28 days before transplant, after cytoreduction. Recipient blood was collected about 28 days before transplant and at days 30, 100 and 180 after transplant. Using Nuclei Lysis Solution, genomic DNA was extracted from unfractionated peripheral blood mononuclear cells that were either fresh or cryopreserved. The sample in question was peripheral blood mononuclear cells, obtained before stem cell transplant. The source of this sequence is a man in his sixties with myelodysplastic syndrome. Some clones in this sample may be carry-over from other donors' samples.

The CDR3 sequence is CASSLGLSGGAGNTIYF. In nucleotide form, the sequence is TGTGCCAGCAGCTTGGGGCTTTCAGGGGGCGCTGGAAACACCATATATTTT. The chain uses TRBV5-7 and TRBJ1-3, with 8 bases aligning to TRBD1. TRBV5-7 is placed among ORFs of uncertain function. The germline V and J ends show losses of 0 bases and 2 bases respectively, and no gene match explains 7 bases of the junction. From the cysteine up to the phenylalanine, the CDR3 has a length of 17 residues. This entry keeps only the CDR3 DNA: 51 bases, framed from base 1.